This TCR beta chain was found in a study of regulatory T cells in long-lasting Graves disease. About the research overall: Persistent Graves' disease denoted over 5 years of antithyroid drugs plus positive TSH receptor antibodies. Overall study results and limits: TCR diversity was lower in persistent Graves' patients (versus newly diagnosed ones).

The authors built TCR beta libraries using iRepertoire HTBI primers and Arm-PCR of CDR3 regions. TCRdb reprocessed the multiplex PCR reads via MiXCR and lists one record per CDR3 protein. There are 430,000 or so distinct CDR3 sequences in the sample; around a fifth occur only once, and roughly 13% lies in the top ten. Time point indicated: persistent/refractory GD, antithyroid drugs over 5 years with positive TRAb. PBMCs provided the RNA from which the TCR library was made. Enrollment of patients was through an endocrinology department in Xi'an, China. This clonotype occurred a few times. Its antigen is unidentified. The CDR3 spans 14 residues. Deletions cut 2 bases from V and 5 bases from J, with 10 bases between. CDR1 is LGHDT, CDR2 YNNKEL, per germline (reference sequence).

This clonotype was obtained from a female donor with Graves disease. J is TRBJ1-5 and V is TRBV3-1; weak D call: TRBD1 (6 bases). Material: peripheral blood mononuclear cells (PBMCs), obtained when the disease was refractory, from a patient treated with antithyroid drugs. In DNA, the CDR3 is TGTGCCAGCAGCCAAAAACAGGGCTATCAGCCCCAGCATTTT. Protein sequence: CASSQKQGYQPQHF.